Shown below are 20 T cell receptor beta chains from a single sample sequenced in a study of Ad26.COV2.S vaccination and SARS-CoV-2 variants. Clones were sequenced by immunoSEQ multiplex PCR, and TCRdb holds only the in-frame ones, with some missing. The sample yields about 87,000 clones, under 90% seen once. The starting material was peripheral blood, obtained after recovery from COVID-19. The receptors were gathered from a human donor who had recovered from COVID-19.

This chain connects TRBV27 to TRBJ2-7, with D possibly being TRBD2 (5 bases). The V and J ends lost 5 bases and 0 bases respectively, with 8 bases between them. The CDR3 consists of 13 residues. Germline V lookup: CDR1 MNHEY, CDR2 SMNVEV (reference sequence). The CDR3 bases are TGTGCCAGCAGTCCCGGGATCTCCTACGAGCAGTACTTC. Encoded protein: CASSPGISYEQYF.

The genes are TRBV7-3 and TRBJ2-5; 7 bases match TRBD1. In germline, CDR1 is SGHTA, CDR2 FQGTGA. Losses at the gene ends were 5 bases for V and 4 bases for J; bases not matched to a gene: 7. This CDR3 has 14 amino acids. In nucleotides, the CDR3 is TGTGCCAGCAGCCGGGACAGAGGAATAGAGACCCAGTACTTC. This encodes CASSRDRGIETQYF. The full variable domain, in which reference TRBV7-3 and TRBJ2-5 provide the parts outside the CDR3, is GAGVSQTPSNKVTEKGKYVELRCDPISGHTALYWYRQSLGQGPEFLIYFQGTGAADDSGLPNDRFFAVRPEGSVSTLKIQRTERGDSAVYLCASSRDRGIETQYFGPGTRLLVL.

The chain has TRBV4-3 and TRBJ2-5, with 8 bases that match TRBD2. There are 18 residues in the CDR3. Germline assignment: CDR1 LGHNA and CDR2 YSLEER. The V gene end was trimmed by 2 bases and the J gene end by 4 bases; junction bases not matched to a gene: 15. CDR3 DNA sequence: TGCGCCAGCAGCCAATCCTCCGTGGGAGCGGGAGTAGGAGAGACCCAGTACTTC. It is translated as CASSQSSVGAGVGETQYF.

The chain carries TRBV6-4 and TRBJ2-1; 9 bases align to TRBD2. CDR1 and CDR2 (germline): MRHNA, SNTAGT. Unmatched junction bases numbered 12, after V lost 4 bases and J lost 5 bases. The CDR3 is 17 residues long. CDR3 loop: CASSVFPLAGPNNEQFF. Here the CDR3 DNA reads TGTGCCAGCAGTGTTTTCCCCCTAGCGGGGCCCAACAATGAGCAGTTCTTC.

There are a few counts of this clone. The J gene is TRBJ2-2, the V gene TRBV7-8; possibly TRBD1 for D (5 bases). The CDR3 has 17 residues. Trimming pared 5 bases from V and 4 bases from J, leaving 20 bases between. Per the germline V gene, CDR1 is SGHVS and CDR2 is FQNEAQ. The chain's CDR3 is CASSPTTVRGITGELFF. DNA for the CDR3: TGTGCCAGCAGCCCAACGACAGTTAGGGGAATCACCGGGGAGCTGTTTTTT.

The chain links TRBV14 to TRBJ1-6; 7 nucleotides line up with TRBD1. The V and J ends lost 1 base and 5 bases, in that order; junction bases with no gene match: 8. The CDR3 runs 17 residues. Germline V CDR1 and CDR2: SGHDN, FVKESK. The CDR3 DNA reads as TGTGCCAGCAGCCAAGGAAACAGGGGATTTAATAATTCACCCCTCCACTTT. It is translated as CASSQGNRGFNNSPLHF.

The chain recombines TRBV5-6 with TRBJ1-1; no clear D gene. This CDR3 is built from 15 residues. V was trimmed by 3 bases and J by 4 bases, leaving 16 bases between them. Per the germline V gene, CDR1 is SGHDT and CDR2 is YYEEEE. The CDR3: CASSSQPPRRTEAFF. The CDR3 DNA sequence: TGTGCCAGCAGCTCCCAGCCCCCGAGGCGCACTGAAGCTTTCTTT.

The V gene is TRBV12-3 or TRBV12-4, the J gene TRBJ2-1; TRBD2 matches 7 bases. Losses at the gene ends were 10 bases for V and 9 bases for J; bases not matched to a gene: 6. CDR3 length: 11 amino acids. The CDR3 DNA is TGTGCCATCGATAAGCGGGGTGAGCAGTTCTTC. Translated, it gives CAIDKRGEQFF.

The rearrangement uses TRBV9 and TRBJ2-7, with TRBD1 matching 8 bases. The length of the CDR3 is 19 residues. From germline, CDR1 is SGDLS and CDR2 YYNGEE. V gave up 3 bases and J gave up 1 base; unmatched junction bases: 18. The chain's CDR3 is CASSAPWVGGTGRSYEQYF. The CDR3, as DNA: TGTGCCAGCAGCGCCCCGTGGGTGGGTGGGACAGGCCGTTCCTACGAGCAGTACTTC.

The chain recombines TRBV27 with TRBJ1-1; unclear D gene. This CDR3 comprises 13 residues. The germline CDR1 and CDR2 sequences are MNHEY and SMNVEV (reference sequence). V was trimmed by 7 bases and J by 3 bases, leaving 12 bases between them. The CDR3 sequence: CASTDRRDTEAFF. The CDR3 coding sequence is TGTGCCAGCACGGATCGGCGAGACACTGAAGCTTTCTTT.

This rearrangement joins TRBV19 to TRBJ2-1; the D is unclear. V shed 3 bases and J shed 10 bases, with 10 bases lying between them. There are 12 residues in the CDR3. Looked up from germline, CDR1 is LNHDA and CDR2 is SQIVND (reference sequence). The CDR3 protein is CASSIREYEQFF. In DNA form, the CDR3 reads TGTGCCAGTAGTATTCGAGAGTACGAGCAGTTCTTC.

CDR3 region: CASSLDRAGANVLTF. As DNA, the CDR3 is TGTGCCAGCAGCCTCGACAGGGCTGGGGCCAACGTCCTGACTTTC. V gene TRBV6-2 or TRBV6-3 combines with J gene TRBJ2-6, with 7 bases fitting TRBD1. Germline trimming cut 6 bases from V and 2 bases from J; bases unmatched to any gene: 4. Germline V gene lookup returns CDR1 MNHEY and CDR2 SVGEGT. The CDR3 has 15 amino acids.

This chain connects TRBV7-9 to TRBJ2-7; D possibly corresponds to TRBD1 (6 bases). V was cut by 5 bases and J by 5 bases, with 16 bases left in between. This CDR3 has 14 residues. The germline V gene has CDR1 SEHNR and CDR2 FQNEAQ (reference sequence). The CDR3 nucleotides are TGTGCCAGCAGCCCGTCAGGCAGGGGTCACGAGCAGTACTTC. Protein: CASSPSGRGHEQYF.

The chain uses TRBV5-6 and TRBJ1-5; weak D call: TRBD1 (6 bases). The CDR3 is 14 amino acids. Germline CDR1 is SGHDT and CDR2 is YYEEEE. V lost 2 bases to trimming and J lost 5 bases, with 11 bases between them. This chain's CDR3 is CASSLQGGDQPQHF. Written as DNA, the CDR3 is TGTGCCAGCAGCTTACAGGGAGGTGATCAGCCCCAGCATTTT.

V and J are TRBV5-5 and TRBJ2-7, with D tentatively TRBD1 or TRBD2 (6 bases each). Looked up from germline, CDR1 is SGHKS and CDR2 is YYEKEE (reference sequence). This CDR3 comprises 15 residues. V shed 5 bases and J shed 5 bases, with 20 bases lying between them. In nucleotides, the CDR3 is TGTGCCAGCAGAAACCGGGCCACAGGGACTGACGAGCAGTACTTC. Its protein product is CASRNRATGTDEQYF.

CDR3 coding DNA: TGTGCCAGTCAACCGGGGCGCCTTTGGAATGAGCAGTTCTTC. Translating it yields CASQPGRLWNEQFF. The rearrangement links TRBV27 to TRBJ2-1; either TRBD1 or TRBD2 may supply D (5 bases each). Trimming shortened V by 9 bases and J by 7 bases, and 19 bases separated the two germline ends. The CDR3 is 14 amino acids. Germline V gives CDR1 MNHEY, CDR2 SMNVEV (reference sequence).

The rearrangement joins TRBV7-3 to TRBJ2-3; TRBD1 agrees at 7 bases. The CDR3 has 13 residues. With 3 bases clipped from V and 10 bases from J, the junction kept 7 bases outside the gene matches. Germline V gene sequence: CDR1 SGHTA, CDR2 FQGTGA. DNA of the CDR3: TGTGCCAGCAGCTTCCCGGGACAGCCCGCGCAGTATTTT. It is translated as CASSFPGQPAQYF.

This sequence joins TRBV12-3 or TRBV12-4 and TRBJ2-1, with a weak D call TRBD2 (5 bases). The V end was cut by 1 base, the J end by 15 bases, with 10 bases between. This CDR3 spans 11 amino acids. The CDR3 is CASSLGGVSFF. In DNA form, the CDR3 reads TGTGCCAGCAGTTTAGGGGGAGTCTCGTTCTTC.

CDR3 bases: TGTGCCAGCACGGGACGGATAAATTCACCCCTCCACTTT. Its protein product is CASTGRINSPLHF. The chain recombines TRBV28 with TRBJ1-6, with D possibly being TRBD1 (5 bases). The CDR3 extends over 13 amino acids. Germline values: CDR1 MDHEN, CDR2 SYDVKM. The V and J ends lost 7 bases and 7 bases respectively, with 11 bases between them.

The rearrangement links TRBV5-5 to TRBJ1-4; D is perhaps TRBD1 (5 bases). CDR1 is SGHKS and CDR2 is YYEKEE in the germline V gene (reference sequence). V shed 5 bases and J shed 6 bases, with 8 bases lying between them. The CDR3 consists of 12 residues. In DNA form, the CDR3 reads TGTGCCAGCAGGGGAGGGGATGAAAAACTGTTTTTT. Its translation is CASRGGDEKLFF.